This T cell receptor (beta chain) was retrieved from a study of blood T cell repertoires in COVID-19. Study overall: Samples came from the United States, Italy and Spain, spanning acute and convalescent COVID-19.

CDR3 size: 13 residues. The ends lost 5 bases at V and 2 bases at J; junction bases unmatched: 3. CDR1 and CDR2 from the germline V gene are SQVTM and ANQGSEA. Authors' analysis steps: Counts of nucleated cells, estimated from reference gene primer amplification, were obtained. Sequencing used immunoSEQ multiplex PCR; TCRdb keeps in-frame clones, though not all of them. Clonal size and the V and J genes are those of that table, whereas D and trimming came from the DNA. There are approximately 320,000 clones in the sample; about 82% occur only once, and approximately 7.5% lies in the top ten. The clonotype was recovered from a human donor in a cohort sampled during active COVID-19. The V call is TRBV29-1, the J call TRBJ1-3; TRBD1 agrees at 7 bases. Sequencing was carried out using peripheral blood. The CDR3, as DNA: TGCAGCGTTTTTACAGGGGCTGGAAACACCATATATTTT. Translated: CSVFTGAGNTIYF.